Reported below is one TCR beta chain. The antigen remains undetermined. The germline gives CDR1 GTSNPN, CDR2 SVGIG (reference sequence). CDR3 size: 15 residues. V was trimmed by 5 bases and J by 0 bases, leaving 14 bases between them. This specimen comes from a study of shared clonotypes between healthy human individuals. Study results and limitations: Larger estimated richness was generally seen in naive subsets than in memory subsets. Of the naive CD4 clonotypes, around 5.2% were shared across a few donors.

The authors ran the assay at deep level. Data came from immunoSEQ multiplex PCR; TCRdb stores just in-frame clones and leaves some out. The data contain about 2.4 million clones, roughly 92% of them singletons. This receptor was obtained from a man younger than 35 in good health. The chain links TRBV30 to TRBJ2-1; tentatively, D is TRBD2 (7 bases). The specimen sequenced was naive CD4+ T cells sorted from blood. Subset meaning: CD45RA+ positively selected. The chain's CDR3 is CAWGGLADSYNEQFF. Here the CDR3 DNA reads TGTGCCTGGGGGGGGCTAGCGGACTCCTACAATGAGCAGTTCTTC.